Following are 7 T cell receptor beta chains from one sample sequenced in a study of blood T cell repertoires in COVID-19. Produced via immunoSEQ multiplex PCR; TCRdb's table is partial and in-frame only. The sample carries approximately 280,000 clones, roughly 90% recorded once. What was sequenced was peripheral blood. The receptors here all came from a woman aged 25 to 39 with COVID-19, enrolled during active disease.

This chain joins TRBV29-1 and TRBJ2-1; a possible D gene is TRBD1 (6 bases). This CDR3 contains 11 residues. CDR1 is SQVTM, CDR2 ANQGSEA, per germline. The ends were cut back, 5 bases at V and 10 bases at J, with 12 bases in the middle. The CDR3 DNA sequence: TGCAGCGTTACAGGGTCTTACGAGCAGTTCTTC. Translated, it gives CSVTGSYEQFF.

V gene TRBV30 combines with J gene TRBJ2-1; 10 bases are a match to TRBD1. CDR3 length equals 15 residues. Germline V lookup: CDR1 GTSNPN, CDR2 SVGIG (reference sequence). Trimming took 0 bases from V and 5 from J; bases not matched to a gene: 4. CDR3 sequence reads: CAWSVGTGVHNEQFF. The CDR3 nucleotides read TGTGCCTGGAGTGTCGGGACAGGGGTTCACAATGAGCAGTTCTTC.

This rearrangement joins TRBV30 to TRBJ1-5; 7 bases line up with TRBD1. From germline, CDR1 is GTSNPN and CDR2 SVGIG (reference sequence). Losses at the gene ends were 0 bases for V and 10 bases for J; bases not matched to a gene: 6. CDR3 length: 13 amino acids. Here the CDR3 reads CAWSVRDRSPQHF. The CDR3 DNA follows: TGTGCCTGGAGTGTAAGGGACAGATCTCCCCAGCATTTT.

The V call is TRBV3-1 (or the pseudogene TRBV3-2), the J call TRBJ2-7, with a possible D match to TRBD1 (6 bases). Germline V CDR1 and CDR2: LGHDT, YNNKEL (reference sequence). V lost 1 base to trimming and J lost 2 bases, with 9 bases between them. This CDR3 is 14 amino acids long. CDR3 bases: TGTGCCAGCAGCCAAGTAGCAGGGGCCTACGAGCAGTACTTC. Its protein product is CASSQVAGAYEQYF.

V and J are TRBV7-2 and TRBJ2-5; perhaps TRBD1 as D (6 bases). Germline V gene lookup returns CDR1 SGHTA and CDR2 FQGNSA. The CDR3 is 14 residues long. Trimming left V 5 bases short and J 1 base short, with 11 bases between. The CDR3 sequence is CASSPWTAQETQYF. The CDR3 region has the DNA TGTGCCAGCAGCCCCTGGACAGCCCAAGAGACCCAGTACTTC.

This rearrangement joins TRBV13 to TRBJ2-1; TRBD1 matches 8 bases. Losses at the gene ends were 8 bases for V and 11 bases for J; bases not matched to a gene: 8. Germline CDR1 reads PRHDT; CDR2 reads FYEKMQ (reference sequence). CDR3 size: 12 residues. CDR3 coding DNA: TGTGCCAGCGCTCCGGACAGGGCACAGCAGTTCTTC. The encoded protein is CASAPDRAQQFF.

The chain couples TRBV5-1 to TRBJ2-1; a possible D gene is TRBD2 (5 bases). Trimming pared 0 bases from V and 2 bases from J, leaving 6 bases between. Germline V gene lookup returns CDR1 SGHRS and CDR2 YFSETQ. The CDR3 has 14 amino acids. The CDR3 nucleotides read TGCGCCAGCAGCTTGGACGGGACCTACAATGAGCAGTTCTTC. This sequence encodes CASSLDGTYNEQFF. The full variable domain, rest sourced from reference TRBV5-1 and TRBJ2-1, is KAGVTQTPRYLIKTRGQQVTLSCSPISGHRSVSWYQQTPGQGLQFLFEYFSETQRNKGNFPGRFSGRQFSNSRSEMNVSTLELGDSALYLCASSLDGTYNEQFFGPGTRLTVL.